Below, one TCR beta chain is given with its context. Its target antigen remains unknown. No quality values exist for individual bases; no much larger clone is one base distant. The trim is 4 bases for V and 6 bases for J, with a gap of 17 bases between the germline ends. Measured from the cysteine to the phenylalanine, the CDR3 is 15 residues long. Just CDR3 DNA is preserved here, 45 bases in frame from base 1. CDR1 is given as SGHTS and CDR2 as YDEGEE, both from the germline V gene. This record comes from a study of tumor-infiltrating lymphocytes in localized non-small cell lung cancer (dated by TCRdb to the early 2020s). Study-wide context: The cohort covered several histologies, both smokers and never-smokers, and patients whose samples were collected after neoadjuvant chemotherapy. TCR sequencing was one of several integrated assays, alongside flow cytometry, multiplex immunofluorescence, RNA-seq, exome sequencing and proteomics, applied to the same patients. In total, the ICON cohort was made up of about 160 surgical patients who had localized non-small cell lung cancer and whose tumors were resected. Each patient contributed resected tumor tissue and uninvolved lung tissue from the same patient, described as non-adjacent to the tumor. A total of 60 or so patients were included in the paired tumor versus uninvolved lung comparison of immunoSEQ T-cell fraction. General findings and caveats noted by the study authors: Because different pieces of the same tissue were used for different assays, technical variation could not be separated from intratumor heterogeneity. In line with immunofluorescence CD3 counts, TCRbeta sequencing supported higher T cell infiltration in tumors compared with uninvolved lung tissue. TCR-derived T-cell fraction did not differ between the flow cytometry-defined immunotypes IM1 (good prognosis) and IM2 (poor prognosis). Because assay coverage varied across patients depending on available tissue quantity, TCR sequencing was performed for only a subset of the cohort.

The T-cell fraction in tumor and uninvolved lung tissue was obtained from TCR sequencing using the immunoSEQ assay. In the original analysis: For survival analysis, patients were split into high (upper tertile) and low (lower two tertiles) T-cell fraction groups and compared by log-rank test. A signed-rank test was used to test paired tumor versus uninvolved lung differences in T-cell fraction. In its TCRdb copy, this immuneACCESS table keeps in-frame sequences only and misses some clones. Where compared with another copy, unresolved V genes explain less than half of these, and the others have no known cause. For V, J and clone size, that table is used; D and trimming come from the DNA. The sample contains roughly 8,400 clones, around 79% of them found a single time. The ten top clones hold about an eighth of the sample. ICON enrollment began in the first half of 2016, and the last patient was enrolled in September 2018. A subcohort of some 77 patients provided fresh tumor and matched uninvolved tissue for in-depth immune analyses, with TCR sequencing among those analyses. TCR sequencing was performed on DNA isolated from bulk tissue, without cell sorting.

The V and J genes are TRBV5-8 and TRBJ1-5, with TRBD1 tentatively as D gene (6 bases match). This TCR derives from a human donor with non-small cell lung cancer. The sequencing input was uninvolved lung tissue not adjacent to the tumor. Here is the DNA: TGTGCCAGCAGCAAAGGGGGTTGGCTGGGTCAGCCCCAGCATTTT. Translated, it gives CASSKGGWLGQPQHF. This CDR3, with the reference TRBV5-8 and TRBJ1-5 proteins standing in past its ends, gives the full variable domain EAGVTQSPTHLIKTRGQQATLRCSPISGHTSVYWYQQALGLGLQFLLWYDEGEERNRGNFPPRFSGRQFPNYSSELNVNALELEDSALYLCASSKGGWLGQPQHFGDGTRLSIL.